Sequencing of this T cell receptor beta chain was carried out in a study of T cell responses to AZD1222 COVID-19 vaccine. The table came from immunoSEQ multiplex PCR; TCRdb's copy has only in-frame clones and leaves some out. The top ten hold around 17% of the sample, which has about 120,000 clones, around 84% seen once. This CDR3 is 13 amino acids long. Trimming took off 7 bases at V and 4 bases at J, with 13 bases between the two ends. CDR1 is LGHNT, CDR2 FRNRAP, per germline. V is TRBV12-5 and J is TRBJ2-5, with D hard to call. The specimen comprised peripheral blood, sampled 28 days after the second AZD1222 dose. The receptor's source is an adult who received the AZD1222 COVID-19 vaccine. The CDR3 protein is CASASSAPETQYF. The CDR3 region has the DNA TGTGCTAGTGCCTCCTCGGCCCCAGAGACCCAGTACTTC.